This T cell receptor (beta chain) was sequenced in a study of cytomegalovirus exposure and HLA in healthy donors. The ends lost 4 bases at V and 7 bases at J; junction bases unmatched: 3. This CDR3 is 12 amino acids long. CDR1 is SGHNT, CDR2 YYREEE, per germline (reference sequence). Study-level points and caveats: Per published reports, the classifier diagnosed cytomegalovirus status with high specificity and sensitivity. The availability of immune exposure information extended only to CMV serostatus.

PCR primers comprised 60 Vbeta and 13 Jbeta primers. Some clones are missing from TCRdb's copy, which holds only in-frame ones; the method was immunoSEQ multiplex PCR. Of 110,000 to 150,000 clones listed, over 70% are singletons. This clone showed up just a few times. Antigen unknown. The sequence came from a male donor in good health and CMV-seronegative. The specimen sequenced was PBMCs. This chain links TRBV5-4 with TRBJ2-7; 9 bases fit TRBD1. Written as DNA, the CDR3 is TGTGCCAGCAGCCTCGACAGGGGGGAGCAGTACTTC. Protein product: CASSLDRGEQYF.